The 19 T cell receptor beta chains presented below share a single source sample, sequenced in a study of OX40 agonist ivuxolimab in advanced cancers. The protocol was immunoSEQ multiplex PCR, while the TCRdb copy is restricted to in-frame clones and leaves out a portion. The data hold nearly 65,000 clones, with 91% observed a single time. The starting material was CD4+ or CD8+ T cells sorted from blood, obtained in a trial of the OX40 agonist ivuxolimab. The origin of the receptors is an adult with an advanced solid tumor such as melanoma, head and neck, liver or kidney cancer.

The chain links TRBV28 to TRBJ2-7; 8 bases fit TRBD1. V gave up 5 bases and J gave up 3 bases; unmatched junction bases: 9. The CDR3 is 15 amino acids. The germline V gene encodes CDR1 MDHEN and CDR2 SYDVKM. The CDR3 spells CASSARTGTNYEQYF. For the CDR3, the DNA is TGTGCCAGCAGTGCGAGGACAGGGACAAACTACGAGCAGTACTTC.

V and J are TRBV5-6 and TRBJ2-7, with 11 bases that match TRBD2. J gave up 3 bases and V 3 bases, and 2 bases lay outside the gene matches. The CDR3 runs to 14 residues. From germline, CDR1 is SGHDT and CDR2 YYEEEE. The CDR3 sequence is CASSSGTSGYEQYF. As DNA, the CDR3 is TGTGCCAGCAGCTCGGGGACTAGCGGCTACGAGCAGTACTTC.

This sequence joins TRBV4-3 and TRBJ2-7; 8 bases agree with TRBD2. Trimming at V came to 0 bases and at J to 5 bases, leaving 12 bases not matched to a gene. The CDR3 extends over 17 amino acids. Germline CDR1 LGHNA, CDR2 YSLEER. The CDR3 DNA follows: TGCGCCAGCAGCCAAGATGTTCTCCTAGCGGGCCCCGACGAGCAGTACTTC. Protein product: CASSQDVLLAGPDEQYF.

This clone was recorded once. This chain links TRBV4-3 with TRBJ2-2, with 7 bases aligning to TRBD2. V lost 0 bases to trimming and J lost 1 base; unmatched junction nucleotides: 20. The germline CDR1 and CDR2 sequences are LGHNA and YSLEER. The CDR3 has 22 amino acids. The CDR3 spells CASSQDLPGMVWGRENTGELFF. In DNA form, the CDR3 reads TGCGCCAGCAGCCAAGACCTCCCGGGGATGGTATGGGGGAGGGAGAACACCGGGGAGCTGTTTTTT.

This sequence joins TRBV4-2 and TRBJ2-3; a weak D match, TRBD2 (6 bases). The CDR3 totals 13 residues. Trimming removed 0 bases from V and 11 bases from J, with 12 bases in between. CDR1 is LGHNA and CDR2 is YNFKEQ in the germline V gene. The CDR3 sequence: CASSQDRRGKQYF. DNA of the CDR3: TGTGCCAGCAGCCAAGATAGGAGGGGTAAGCAGTATTTT.

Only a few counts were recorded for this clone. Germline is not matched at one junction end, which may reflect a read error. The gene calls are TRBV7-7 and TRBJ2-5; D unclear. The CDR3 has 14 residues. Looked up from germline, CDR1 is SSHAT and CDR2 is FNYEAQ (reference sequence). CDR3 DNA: TGTGCTAGCAGCTTAGTCGCCTTCCAAGAGACCCAGTACTTC. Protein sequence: CASSLVAFQETQYF.

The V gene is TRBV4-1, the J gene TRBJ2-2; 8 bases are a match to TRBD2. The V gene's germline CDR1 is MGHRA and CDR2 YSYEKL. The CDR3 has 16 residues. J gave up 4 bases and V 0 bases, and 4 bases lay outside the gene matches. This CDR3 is CASSQERTSSTGELFF. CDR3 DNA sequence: TGCGCCAGCAGCCAAGAAAGGACTAGCTCCACCGGGGAGCTGTTTTTT.

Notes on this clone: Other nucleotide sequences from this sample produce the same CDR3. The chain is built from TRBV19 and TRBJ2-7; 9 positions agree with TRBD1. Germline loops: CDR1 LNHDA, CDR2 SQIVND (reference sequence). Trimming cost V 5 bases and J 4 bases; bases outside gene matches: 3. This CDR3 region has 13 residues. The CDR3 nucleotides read TGTGCCAGTAGTGCGGGACAGGGTTACGAGCAGTACTTC. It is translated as CASSAGQGYEQYF. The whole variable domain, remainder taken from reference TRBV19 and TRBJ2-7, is DGGITQSPKYLFRKEGQNVTLSCEQNLNHDAMYWYRQDPGQGLRLIYYSQIVNDFQKGDIAEGYSVSREKKESFPLTVTSAQKNPTAFYLCASSAGQGYEQYFGPGTRLTVT.

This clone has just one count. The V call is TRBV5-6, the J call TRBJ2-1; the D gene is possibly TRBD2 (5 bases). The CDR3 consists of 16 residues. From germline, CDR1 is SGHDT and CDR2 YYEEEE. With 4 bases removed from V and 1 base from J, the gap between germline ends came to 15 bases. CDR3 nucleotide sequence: TGTGCCAGCAGCGCCGCCACGGGATATTCCTACAATGAGCAGTTCTTC. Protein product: CASSAATGYSYNEQFF.

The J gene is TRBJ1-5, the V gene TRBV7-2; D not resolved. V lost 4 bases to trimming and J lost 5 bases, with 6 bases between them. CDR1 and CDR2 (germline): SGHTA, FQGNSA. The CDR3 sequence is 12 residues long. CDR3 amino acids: CASSSGDQPQHF. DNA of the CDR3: TGTGCCAGCAGCTCCGGGGATCAGCCCCAGCATTTT.

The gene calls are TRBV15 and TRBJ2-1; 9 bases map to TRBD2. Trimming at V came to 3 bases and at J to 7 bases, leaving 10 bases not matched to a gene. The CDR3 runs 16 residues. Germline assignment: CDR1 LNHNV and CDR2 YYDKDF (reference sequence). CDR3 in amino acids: CATSREWGGRDNEQFF. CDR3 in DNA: TGTGCCACCAGCAGGGAATGGGGCGGGAGGGATAATGAGCAGTTCTTC.

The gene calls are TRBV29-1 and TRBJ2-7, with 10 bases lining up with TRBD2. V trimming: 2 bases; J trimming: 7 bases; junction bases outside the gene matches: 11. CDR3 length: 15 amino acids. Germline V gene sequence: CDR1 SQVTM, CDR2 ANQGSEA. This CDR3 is CSVESATSGLWEQYF. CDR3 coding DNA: TGCAGCGTTGAATCTGCGACTAGCGGGTTGTGGGAGCAGTACTTC.

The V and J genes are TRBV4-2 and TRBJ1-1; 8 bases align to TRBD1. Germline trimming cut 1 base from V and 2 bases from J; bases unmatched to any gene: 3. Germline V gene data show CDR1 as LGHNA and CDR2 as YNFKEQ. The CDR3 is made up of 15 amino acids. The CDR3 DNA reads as TGTGCCAGCAGCCAAGTTGACAGGGGCAACACTGAAGCTTTCTTT. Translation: CASSQVDRGNTEAFF.

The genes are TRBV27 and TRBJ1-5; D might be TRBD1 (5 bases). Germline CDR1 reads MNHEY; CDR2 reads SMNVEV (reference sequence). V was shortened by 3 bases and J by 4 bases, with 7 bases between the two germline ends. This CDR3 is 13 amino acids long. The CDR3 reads CASSFGGNQPQHF. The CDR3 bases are TGTGCCAGCAGTTTCGGGGGAAATCAGCCCCAGCATTTT.

CDR3 in DNA: TGTGCCAGCAGTTATAACGGGACAGGGGGCGTGGAGCAGTACGTC. This gives the protein CASSYNGTGGVEQYV. This chain connects TRBV6-9 to TRBJ2-7; 12 bases are a match to TRBD1. After removal of 2 bases from V and 7 bases from J, the junction contained 6 bases not matched to a gene. CDR1 is MNHGY and CDR2 is SVAAGI in the germline V gene. This CDR3 comprises 15 residues.

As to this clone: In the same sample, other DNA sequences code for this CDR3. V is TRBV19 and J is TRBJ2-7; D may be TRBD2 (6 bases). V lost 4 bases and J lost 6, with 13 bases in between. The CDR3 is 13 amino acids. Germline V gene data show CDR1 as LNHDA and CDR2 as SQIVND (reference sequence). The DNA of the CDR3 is TGTGCCAGTAGTACCCAGGGAGGTGGCGAGCAGTACTTC. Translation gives CASSTQGGGEQYF.

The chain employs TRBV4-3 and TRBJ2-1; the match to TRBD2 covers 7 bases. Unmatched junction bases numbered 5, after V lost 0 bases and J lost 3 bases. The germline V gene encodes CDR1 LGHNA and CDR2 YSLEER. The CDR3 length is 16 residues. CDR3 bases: TGCGCCAGCAGCCAAGATGGGGGACTACTCTACAATGAGCAGTTCTTC. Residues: CASSQDGGLLYNEQFF.

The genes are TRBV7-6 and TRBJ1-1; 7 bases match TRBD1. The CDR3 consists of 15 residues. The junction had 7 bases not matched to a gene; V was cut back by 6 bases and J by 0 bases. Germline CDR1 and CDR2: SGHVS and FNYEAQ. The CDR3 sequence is CASRHTGDLNTEAFF. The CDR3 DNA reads TGTGCCAGCAGACATACAGGGGACCTGAACACTGAAGCTTTCTTT.

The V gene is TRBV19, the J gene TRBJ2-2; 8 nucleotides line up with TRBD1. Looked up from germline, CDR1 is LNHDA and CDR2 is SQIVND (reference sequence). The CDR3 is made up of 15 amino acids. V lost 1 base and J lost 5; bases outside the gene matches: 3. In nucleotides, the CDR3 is TGTGCCAGTAGTATAGTGGACAGGGAAACCGGGGAGCTGTTTTTT. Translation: CASSIVDRETGELFF.